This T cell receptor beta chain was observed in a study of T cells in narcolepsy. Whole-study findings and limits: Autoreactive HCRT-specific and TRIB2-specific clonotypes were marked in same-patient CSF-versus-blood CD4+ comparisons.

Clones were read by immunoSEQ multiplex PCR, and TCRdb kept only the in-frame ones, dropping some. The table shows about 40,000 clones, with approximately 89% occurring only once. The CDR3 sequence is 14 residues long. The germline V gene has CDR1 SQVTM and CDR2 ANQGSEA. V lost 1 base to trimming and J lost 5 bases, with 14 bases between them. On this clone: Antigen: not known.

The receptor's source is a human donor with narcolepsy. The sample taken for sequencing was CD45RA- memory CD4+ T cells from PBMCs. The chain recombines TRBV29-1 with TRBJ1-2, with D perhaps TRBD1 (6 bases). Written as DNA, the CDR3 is TGCAGCGTTGAAGGGGGGCAGGATGTTTATGGCTACACCTTC. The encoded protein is CSVEGGQDVYGYTF.